A selection of T cell receptor beta chains follows, all from one sample in a study of OX40 agonist ivuxolimab in advanced cancers. The data were produced by immunoSEQ multiplex PCR, yet TCRdb's version contains in-frame clones alone and is incomplete. The data contain 45,000 to 50,000 clones, approximately 90% of them seen just once; the ten biggest clones take up 19%. The specimen was CD4+ or CD8+ T cells sorted from blood, collected in a trial of the OX40 agonist ivuxolimab. These receptors originate from an adult with an advanced solid tumor such as melanoma, head and neck, liver or kidney cancer. CDR3s include the opening cysteine and the closing phenylalanine or tryptophan. The D gene is left open where the match is weak. Size is omitted from some rows. Given values are once, few, many or a class for expanded clones.

d_gene: TRBD2; j_gene: TRBJ2-5; abundance: NA; v_gene: TRBV7-8; len: 16; CDR3aa: CASSSPGSGAQETQYF; CDR3nt: TGTGCCAGCAGCTCCCCGGGTAGCGGGGCACAAGAGACCCAGTACTTC
d_gene: NA; j_gene: TRBJ2-5; abundance: NA; v_gene: TRBV20-1; len: 10; CDR3aa: CSSETETQYF; CDR3nt: TGCAGTTCGGAAACAGAGACCCAGTACTTC
d_gene: TRBD2; j_gene: TRBJ2-5; abundance: NA; v_gene: TRBV5-1; len: 17; CDR3aa: CASSPRLAGGPGKTQYF; CDR3nt: TGCGCCAGCAGCCCCAGACTAGCGGGAGGGCCGGGAAAGACCCAGTACTTC
d_gene: NA; j_gene: TRBJ2-7; abundance: once; v_gene: TRBV5-4; len: 14; CDR3aa: CASSLGAGSYEQYF; CDR3nt: TGTGCCAGCAGCTTGGGGGCAGGGTCCTACGAGCAGTACTTC
d_gene: TRBD1; j_gene: TRBJ1-4; abundance: NA; v_gene: TRBV11-2; len: 14; CDR3aa: CASSVTGRDEKLFF; CDR3nt: TGTGCCAGCAGCGTGACAGGGCGGGATGAAAAACTGTTTTTT
d_gene: TRBD2; j_gene: TRBJ2-2; abundance: medium-sized; v_gene: TRBV7-9; len: 13; CDR3aa: CASSPTSSGELFF; CDR3nt: TGTGCCAGCAGCCCGACTAGCTCCGGGGAGCTGTTTTTT
d_gene: NA; j_gene: TRBJ2-1; abundance: NA; v_gene: TRBV30; len: 13; CDR3aa: CAWSSGAGNEQFF; CDR3nt: TGTGCCTGGAGTTCTGGCGCGGGCAATGAGCAGTTCTTC
d_gene: TRBD1; j_gene: TRBJ2-7; abundance: NA; v_gene: TRBV6-5; len: 14; CDR3aa: CASSYGTGGYEQYF; CDR3nt: TGTGCCAGCAGTTACGGGACAGGGGGCTACGAGCAGTACTTC
d_gene: TRBD1; j_gene: TRBJ2-3; abundance: NA; v_gene: TRBV30; len: 15; CDR3aa: CAWSSGQGAWDTQYF; CDR3nt: TGTGCCTGGAGCTCGGGACAGGGGGCGTGGGATACGCAGTATTTT
d_gene: NA; j_gene: TRBJ2-7; abundance: NA; v_gene: TRBV5-1; len: 14; CDR3aa: CASSLGALGYEQYF; CDR3nt: TGCGCCAGCAGCTTGGGGGCTTTGGGGTACGAGCAGTACTTC
d_gene: NA; j_gene: TRBJ1-1; abundance: NA; v_gene: TRBV7-9; len: 14; CDR3aa: CASSLGAGNTEAFF; CDR3nt: TGTGCCAGCAGCTTAGGGGCTGGGAACACTGAAGCTTTCTTT
d_gene: TRBD2; j_gene: TRBJ2-7; abundance: NA; v_gene: TRBV6-5; len: 15; CDR3aa: CASSQPSGHQLEQYF; CDR3nt: TGTGCCAGCAGCCAACCTAGCGGGCACCAGTTGGAGCAGTACTTC
d_gene: NA; j_gene: TRBJ1-1; abundance: NA; v_gene: TRBV5-6; len: 12; CDR3aa: CASTHLNTEAFF; CDR3nt: TGTGCCAGCACACACCTGAACACTGAAGCTTTCTTT
d_gene: TRBD1; j_gene: TRBJ2-3; abundance: NA; v_gene: TRBV11-3; len: 16; CDR3aa: CASSHPGQGAADTQYF; CDR3nt: TGTGCCAGCAGCCATCCGGGACAGGGGGCAGCAGATACGCAGTATTTT
d_gene: TRBD1; j_gene: TRBJ2-2; abundance: NA; v_gene: TRBV9; len: 15; CDR3aa: CASSGGTVGTGELFF; CDR3nt: TGTGCCAGCAGCGGAGGGACAGTCGGCACCGGGGAGCTGTTTTTT
d_gene: NA; j_gene: TRBJ2-1; abundance: NA; v_gene: TRBV28; len: 16; CDR3aa: CASSPGQPTANERQFF; CDR3nt: TGTGCCAGCAGCCCAGGACAGCCAACTGCGAATGAGCGGCAGTTCTTC
d_gene: NA; j_gene: TRBJ2-7; abundance: NA; v_gene: TRBV9; len: 12; CDR3aa: CASSGLTAEQYF; CDR3nt: TGTGCCAGCAGCGGATTAACGGCCGAGCAGTACTTC
d_gene: NA; j_gene: TRBJ2-1; abundance: NA; v_gene: TRBV6-1; len: 16; CDR3aa: CASSGLTRDNYNEQFF; CDR3nt: TGTGCCAGCAGTGGACTAACCCGGGACAATTACAATGAGCAGTTCTTC
d_gene: NA; j_gene: TRBJ1-2; abundance: NA; v_gene: TRBV7-9; len: 16; CDR3aa: CASSLARGQDYYGYTF; CDR3nt: TGTGCCAGCAGCTTAGCCCGGGGGCAGGACTACTATGGCTACACCTTC
d_gene: NA; j_gene: TRBJ2-1; abundance: NA; v_gene: TRBV6-5; len: 14; CDR3aa: CASSYRVGANEQFF; CDR3nt: TGTGCCAGCAGTTATAGGGTAGGGGCCAATGAGCAGTTCTTC
d_gene: TRBD1; j_gene: TRBJ2-5; abundance: NA; v_gene: TRBV14; len: 18; CDR3aa: CASSQGPGGTGTEETQYF; CDR3nt: TGTGCCAGCAGCCAAGGACCAGGCGGGACAGGAACTGAAGAGACCCAGTACTTC
d_gene: NA; j_gene: TRBJ2-1; abundance: NA; v_gene: TRBV27; len: 15; CDR3aa: CACHPRAREYNEQFF; CDR3nt: TGTGCCTGCCATCCGAGGGCTAGAGAATACAATGAGCAGTTCTTC
d_gene: NA; j_gene: TRBJ2-5; abundance: NA; v_gene: TRBV4-1; len: 13; CDR3aa: CASSQPPRETQYF; CDR3nt: TGCGCCAGCAGCCAACCCCCTCGGGAGACCCAGTACTTC
d_gene: NA; j_gene: TRBJ2-2; abundance: NA; v_gene: TRBV29-1; len: 13; CDR3aa: CSVDLQNTGELFF; CDR3nt: TGCAGCGTTGACCTCCAGAACACCGGGGAGCTGTTTTTT
d_gene: NA; j_gene: TRBJ1-6; abundance: NA; v_gene: TRBV19; len: 18; CDR3aa: CASSQPRTGSSYNSPLHF; CDR3nt: TGTGCCAGTAGTCAGCCTAGGACGGGAAGCTCCTATAATTCACCCCTCCACTTT
d_gene: NA; j_gene: TRBJ2-5; abundance: once; v_gene: TRBV9; len: 15; CDR3aa: CASSPQRGAGETQYF; CDR3nt: TGTGCCAGCAGCCCCCAACGGGGGGCCGGGGAGACCCAGTACTTC
d_gene: TRBD1; j_gene: TRBJ2-7; abundance: NA; v_gene: TRBV6-1; len: 14; CDR3aa: CASSPTGGGYEQYF; CDR3nt: TGTGCCAGCAGCCCGACAGGGGGAGGATACGAGCAGTACTTC
d_gene: NA; j_gene: TRBJ2-2; abundance: NA; v_gene: TRBV23-1; len: 14; CDR3aa: CASSHRGWTGELFF; CDR3nt: TGCGCCAGCAGTCACCGGGGATGGACCGGGGAGCTGTTTTTT
d_gene: NA; j_gene: TRBJ1-1; abundance: NA; v_gene: TRBV18; len: 13; CDR3aa: CASSPFDLTEAFF; CDR3nt: TGTGCCAGCTCTCCTTTTGATTTGACTGAAGCTTTCTTT
d_gene: NA; j_gene: TRBJ1-1; abundance: NA; v_gene: TRBV13; len: 14; CDR3aa: CASSLTEERAEAFF; CDR3nt: TGTGCCAGCAGCTTAACAGAAGAACGGGCTGAAGCTTTCTTT
d_gene: NA; j_gene: TRBJ1-3; abundance: NA; v_gene: TRBV7-6; len: 16; CDR3aa: CASSLESGAAGNTIYF; CDR3nt: TGTGCCAGCAGCTTAGAATCAGGGGCGGCTGGAAACACCATATATTTT
d_gene: TRBD2; j_gene: TRBJ2-5; abundance: NA; v_gene: TRBV4-1; len: 15; CDR3aa: CASSQELREQETQYF; CDR3nt: TGCGCCAGCAGCCAAGAATTGCGGGAGCAAGAGACCCAGTACTTC
d_gene: NA; j_gene: TRBJ2-1; abundance: NA; v_gene: TRBV28; len: 17; CDR3aa: CASSPGAGISSYNEQFF; CDR3nt: TGTGCCAGCAGTCCAGGGGCTGGGATTAGCTCCTACAATGAGCAGTTCTTC
d_gene: TRBD1; j_gene: TRBJ1-5; abundance: NA; v_gene: TRBV13; len: 14; CDR3aa: CASSLGQGNQPQHF; CDR3nt: TGTGCCAGCAGCCTGGGACAGGGTAATCAGCCCCAGCATTTT
d_gene: NA; j_gene: TRBJ2-2; abundance: once; v_gene: TRBV7-6; len: 17; CDR3aa: CASSPLRRRELTGELFF; CDR3nt: TGTGCCAGCAGCCCCTTGAGGCGGCGGGAATTAACCGGGGAGCTGTTTTTT
d_gene: NA; j_gene: TRBJ2-7; abundance: NA; v_gene: TRBV7-2; len: 17; CDR3aa: CASSLWYVGPSSHEQYF; CDR3nt: TGTGCCAGCAGCTTATGGTACGTAGGACCCTCGTCCCACGAGCAGTACTTC
d_gene: TRBD1; j_gene: TRBJ2-7; abundance: NA; v_gene: TRBV5-6; len: 14; CDR3aa: CASSSAGGFYEQYF; CDR3nt: TGTGCCAGCAGCTCCGCAGGGGGCTTCTACGAGCAGTACTTC
d_gene: NA; j_gene: TRBJ2-3; abundance: NA; v_gene: TRBV19; len: 14; CDR3aa: CASSQGLLTDTQYF; CDR3nt: TGTGCCAGCTCTCAGGGGCTACTCACAGATACGCAGTATTTT
d_gene: NA; j_gene: TRBJ2-7; abundance: NA; v_gene: TRBV28; len: 13; CDR3aa: CASRGGTPYEQYF; CDR3nt: TGTGCCAGCAGGGGCGGGACGCCCTACGAGCAGTACTTC
d_gene: NA; j_gene: TRBJ2-1; abundance: NA; v_gene: TRBV4-1; len: 15; CDR3aa: CASSQRDSTYNEQFF; CDR3nt: TGCGCCAGCAGCCAACGGGACTCTACCTACAATGAGCAGTTCTTC
d_gene: NA; j_gene: TRBJ2-7; abundance: NA; v_gene: TRBV7-9; len: 14; CDR3aa: CASSLLGDFGEQYF; CDR3nt: TGTGCCAGCAGCTTGTTAGGGGATTTCGGGGAGCAGTACTTC
d_gene: NA; j_gene: TRBJ2-3; abundance: NA; v_gene: TRBV19; len: 13; CDR3aa: CASSMHRSDTQYF; CDR3nt: TGTGCCAGTAGTATGCACAGATCAGATACGCAGTATTTT
d_gene: TRBD2; j_gene: TRBJ2-1; abundance: once; v_gene: TRBV4-2; len: 16; CDR3aa: CASSQRAGGVYNEQFF; CDR3nt: TGTGCCAGCAGCCAACGAGCGGGGGGAGTTTACAATGAGCAGTTCTTC
d_gene: NA; j_gene: TRBJ2-3; abundance: NA; v_gene: TRBV5-1; len: 15; CDR3aa: CASSLADAFPDTQYF; CDR3nt: TGCGCCAGCAGCTTGGCCGATGCCTTTCCGGATACGCAGTATTTT
d_gene: NA; j_gene: TRBJ1-4; abundance: NA; v_gene: TRBV4-1; len: 13; CDR3aa: CASRDSNNEKLFF; CDR3nt: TGCGCCAGCAGAGACAGTAATAATGAAAAACTGTTTTTT
d_gene: TRBD2; j_gene: TRBJ2-1; abundance: NA; v_gene: TRBV9; len: 16; CDR3aa: CASSPTGTSGYNEQFF; CDR3nt: TGTGCCAGCAGCCCTACCGGGACTAGCGGTTACAATGAGCAGTTCTTC
d_gene: TRBD2; j_gene: TRBJ2-5; abundance: NA; v_gene: TRBV2; len: 16; CDR3aa: CASQITQAGEGETQYF; CDR3nt: TGTGCCAGCCAGATTACTCAAGCGGGAGAAGGAGAGACCCAGTACTTC
d_gene: NA; j_gene: TRBJ2-3; abundance: NA; v_gene: TRBV27; len: 15; CDR3aa: CASMSGGHSTDTQYF; CDR3nt: TGTGCCAGCATGTCCGGGGGGCATAGCACAGATACGCAGTATTTT
d_gene: NA; j_gene: TRBJ2-2; abundance: NA; v_gene: TRBV18; len: 15; CDR3aa: CASSVSGYNTGELFF; CDR3nt: TGTGCCAGCTCAGTATCGGGATACAACACCGGGGAGCTGTTTTTT
d_gene: TRBD1; j_gene: TRBJ1-5; abundance: NA; v_gene: TRBV4-1; len: 17; CDR3aa: CASSQGRTGSSNQPQHF; CDR3nt: TGCGCCAGCAGCCAAGGCCGGACAGGGAGTAGCAATCAGCCCCAGCATTTT
d_gene: NA; j_gene: TRBJ2-5; abundance: NA; v_gene: TRBV6-5; len: 13; CDR3aa: CALRAMQLETQYF; CDR3nt: TGTGCCCTCCGAGCCATGCAGCTCGAGACCCAGTACTTC
d_gene: NA; j_gene: TRBJ1-5; abundance: NA; v_gene: TRBV4-2; len: 16; CDR3aa: CASSLFSGGADQPQHF; CDR3nt: TGTGCCAGCAGCCTCTTTTCCGGGGGGGCAGATCAGCCCCAGCATTTT
d_gene: NA; j_gene: TRBJ1-6; abundance: once; v_gene: TRBV4-1; len: 15; CDR3aa: CASSQWVGSDSPLHF; CDR3nt: TGCGCCAGCAGCCAATGGGTGGGAAGTGATTCACCCCTCCACTTT
d_gene: TRBD1; j_gene: TRBJ2-7; abundance: NA; v_gene: TRBV7-8; len: 13; CDR3aa: CASSETGLGEQYF; CDR3nt: TGTGCCAGCAGTGAGACAGGGTTGGGCGAGCAGTACTTC
d_gene: NA; j_gene: TRBJ2-5; abundance: NA; v_gene: TRBV7-8; len: 15; CDR3aa: CASSPRLGGQETQYF; CDR3nt: TGTGCCAGCAGCCCCCGACTAGGAGGGCAAGAGACCCAGTACTTC
d_gene: TRBD1; j_gene: TRBJ2-7; abundance: NA; v_gene: TRBV27; len: 15; CDR3aa: CASGQRGTGIYEQYF; CDR3nt: TGTGCCAGCGGGCAAAGAGGGACAGGGATTTACGAGCAGTACTTC
d_gene: NA; j_gene: TRBJ2-3; abundance: NA; v_gene: TRBV19; len: 13; CDR3aa: CASSRGVADTQYF; CDR3nt: TGTGCCAGTAGTCGGGGAGTAGCAGATACGCAGTATTTT
d_gene: TRBD1; j_gene: TRBJ2-7; abundance: NA; v_gene: TRBV5-1; len: 15; CDR3aa: CASSLARQGSEEQYF; CDR3nt: TGCGCCAGCAGCTTAGCGCGACAGGGATCGGAGGAGCAGTACTTC
d_gene: NA; j_gene: TRBJ2-7; abundance: NA; v_gene: TRBV6-5; len: 12; CDR3aa: CASSSSGDEQYF; CDR3nt: TGTGCCAGCAGTAGTAGCGGCGACGAGCAGTACTTC